Below are 9 T cell receptor beta chains sequenced from a single sample in a study of blood T cell repertoires in COVID-19. Data came from immunoSEQ multiplex PCR; TCRdb stores just in-frame clones and leaves some out. The sample gives about 270,000 clones, about 86% of which show up once; about 2.9% is in the top ten. The sequencing input was peripheral blood. These receptor sequences come from a woman aged 55-70 years with active or convalescent COVID-19.

The chain combines TRBV7-3 with TRBJ1-6; D remains unclear. The CDR3 is made up of 15 amino acids. V was shortened by 2 bases and J by 6 bases, with 11 bases between the two germline ends. Germline CDR1 is SGHTA and CDR2 is FQGTGA. CDR3 sequence reads: CASSLEGRFNSPLHF. CDR3 coding DNA: TGTGCCAGCAGCTTAGAGGGCCGATTTAATTCACCCCTCCACTTT.

The CDR3 bases are TGTGCCAGCAGCTTATTCTCGGGGGGGCGAAACAATGAGCAGTTCTTC. Translation gives CASSLFSGGRNNEQFF. This rearrangement joins TRBV11-1 to TRBJ2-1; 8 bases match TRBD2. The CDR3 is 16 amino acids. Trimming took 2 bases from V and 5 from J; bases not matched to a gene: 8. In germline, CDR1 is SGHAT, CDR2 FQDESV (reference sequence). Complete variable domain (other parts from reference TRBV11-1 and TRBJ2-1): EAEVAQSPRYKITEKSQAVAFWCDPISGHATLYWYRQILGQGPELLVQFQDESVVDDSQLPKDRFSAERLKGVDSTLKIQPAELGDSAMYLCASSLFSGGRNNEQFFGPGTRLTVL.

V gene TRBV4-2 combines with J gene TRBJ2-7, with D hard to call. This CDR3 region has 12 residues. CDR1 is LGHNA, CDR2 YNFKEQ, per germline. Trimming cost V 4 bases and J 7 bases, with 11 bases left between them. The CDR3 loop is CASSPRYGEQYF. The CDR3, as DNA: TGTGCCAGCAGCCCAAGGTACGGGGAGCAGTACTTC.

This chain's CDR3 is CASSQNTGANYGYTF. The CDR3 region has the DNA TGCGCCAGCAGCCAAAATACAGGGGCAAACTATGGCTACACCTTC. The V and J genes are TRBV4-3 and TRBJ1-2, with 7 bases fitting TRBD1. Germline V gene sequence: CDR1 LGHNA, CDR2 YSLEER. V dropped 2 bases and J dropped 2; count of bases not matched to a gene: 5. This CDR3 has 15 amino acids.

This clone has just one count. This sequence joins TRBV7-2 and TRBJ1-1; 9 bases line up with TRBD1. This CDR3 is built from 16 residues. The trim removed 5 bases at V and 0 bases at J, leaving 7 bases unmatched. Germline V gene sequence: CDR1 SGHTA, CDR2 FQGNSA. CDR3 DNA: TGTGCCAGCAGCATGACAGGGGGGGTCATGAACACTGAAGCTTTCTTT. Translating it yields CASSMTGGVMNTEAFF.

This chain connects TRBV6-5 to TRBJ2-2; D remains unclear. Trimming removed 2 bases at V and 7 bases at J, with 5 bases between. Looked up from germline, CDR1 is MNHEY and CDR2 is SVGAGI. This CDR3 comprises 12 residues. The CDR3 DNA reads as TGTGCCAGCAGTTACGAGAACGGGGAGCTGTTTTTT. The encoded protein is CASSYENGELFF.

This sequence joins TRBV18 and TRBJ2-3; 8 nucleotides match TRBD2. J gave up 1 base and V 0 bases, and 6 bases lay outside the gene matches. Germline CDR1 and CDR2: KGHSH and LQKENI. The length of the CDR3 is 17 residues. CDR3 sequence reads: CASSPPFLTSGTDTQYF. In DNA form, the CDR3 reads TGTGCCAGCTCACCACCGTTTCTGACTAGCGGCACAGATACGCAGTATTTT.

The chain links TRBV12-5 to TRBJ2-2; 12 bases match TRBD1. With V trimmed by 0 bases and J by 5 bases, 7 bases remained unmatched. The CDR3 has 18 residues. Per the germline V gene, CDR1 is LGHNT and CDR2 is FRNRAP. The CDR3 here is CASGLVTGTGGYTGELFF. In DNA form, the CDR3 reads TGTGCTAGTGGTTTGGTCACCGGGACAGGGGGCTATACCGGGGAGCTGTTTTTT. Full variable domain (rest looked up from reference TRBV12-5 and TRBJ2-2): DARVTQTPRHKVTEMGQEVTMRCQPILGHNTVFWYRQTMMQGLELLAYFRNRAPLDDSGMPKDRFSAEMPDATLATLKIQPSEPRDSAVYFCASGLVTGTGGYTGELFFGEGSRLTVL.

This chain joins TRBV28 and TRBJ1-1; TRBD1 is a possible D gene (5 bases). With 3 bases removed from V and 11 bases from J, the gap between germline ends came to 19 bases. CDR1 is MDHEN, CDR2 SYDVKM, per germline. This CDR3 is 14 amino acids long. The CDR3 DNA follows: TGTGCCAGCAGTTTTCTCGGGACTGGACGGGAGGCTTTCTTT. It translates to CASSFLGTGREAFF.